Shown below are 29 T cell receptor beta chains from a single sample sequenced in a study of T-cell reconstitution after alpha-beta-depleted transplantation in children. Molecular barcoding with unique molecular identifiers was used for the TCRbeta library. One entry per CDR3 protein results from TCRdb running MiXCR on the PCR reads. The sample includes over 400,000 distinct CDR3 sequences, around 12% of them seen just once. Specimen: PBMCs from the stem cell graft donor, collected from the stem cell graft. The receptors stem from a human donor who donated a stem cell graft to a child with combined immunodeficiency.

This clonotype has more than one count but fewer than ten. V is TRBV6-6 and J is TRBJ1-6; no firm D call. The CDR3 consists of 13 residues. V shed 0 bases and J shed 9 bases, with 6 bases lying between them. The germline CDR1 and CDR2 sequences are MNHNY and SVGAGI (reference sequence). This CDR3 reads CASSYSVSSPLHF. The CDR3 DNA reads TGTGCCAGCAGTTACTCTGTGAGTTCACCCCTCCACTTT.

The rearrangement uses TRBV27 and TRBJ2-1, with 7 positions matching TRBD2. Per germline, CDR1 MNHEY and CDR2 SMNVEV (reference sequence). V was pared by 4 bases and J by 3 bases, with 9 bases of the junction left unmatched. The CDR3 is 16 residues long. CDR3 DNA sequence: TGTGCCAGCAGTTCCTTACTAGCGCGACGCTACAATGAGCAGTTCTTC. Translated, it gives CASSSLLARRYNEQFF.

CDR3 coding DNA: TGTGCCAGCAGCGTGGCGTTTGGCCCCACCTACGAGCAGTACTTC. Its translation: CASSVAFGPTYEQYF. The chain combines TRBV9 with TRBJ2-7; D gene unclear. CDR1 SGDLS and CDR2 YYNGEE come from the germline V gene. The CDR3 spans 15 residues. The ends were cut back, 2 bases at V and 2 bases at J, with 14 bases in the middle.

This clonotype has more than one count but fewer than ten. V usage is TRBV29-1 and J usage is TRBJ1-5; D is perhaps TRBD1 (5 bases). Trimming shortened V by 5 bases and J by 2 bases, and 7 bases separated the two germline ends. Germline CDR1 and CDR2: SQVTM and ANQGSEA. The CDR3 covers 12 residues. The CDR3 DNA is TGCAGCGTTCGGGACGGCAATCAGCCCCAGCATTTT. It yields the protein CSVRDGNQPQHF.

V usage is TRBV7-9 and J usage is TRBJ1-2; D remains ambiguous. The CDR3 covers 14 residues. The V gene lost 1 base and the J gene lost 2 bases, with 8 bases spanning the gap. Germline CDR1 and CDR2: SEHNR and FQNEAQ (reference sequence). The CDR3 sequence: CASSLVGRNYGYTF. The CDR3 DNA is TGTGCCAGCAGCTTAGTCGGCAGGAACTATGGCTACACCTTC.

This chain joins TRBV4-3 and TRBJ1-3; D possibly corresponds to TRBD1 (6 bases). This CDR3 contains 14 residues. Germline values: CDR1 LGHNA, CDR2 YSLEER. With 2 bases removed from V and 4 bases from J, the gap between germline ends came to 9 bases. The DNA for the CDR3 is TGCGCCAGCAGCCAAACAGGGTCGGGAAACACCATATATTTT. Its protein product is CASSQTGSGNTIYF.

The rearrangement joins TRBV4-3 to TRBJ2-3; D gene unclear. In germline, CDR1 is LGHNA, CDR2 YSLEER. The CDR3 is made up of 15 amino acids. The germline V and J ends were trimmed by 1 base and 1 base, with 9 bases remaining between them. The CDR3 region has the DNA TGCGCCAGCAGCCAAGGACTGCTGGGCACAGATACGCAGTATTTT. It translates to CASSQGLLGTDTQYF.

This clonotype occurred many times. This chain connects TRBV12-3 or TRBV12-4 to TRBJ1-3, with D unresolved. The germline V and J ends were trimmed by 6 bases and 0 bases, with 12 bases remaining between them. The CDR3 runs 15 residues. In DNA form, the CDR3 reads TGTGCCAGCAGACGTCACAGAAGCTCTGGAAACACCATATATTTT. Translation gives CASRRHRSSGNTIYF.

The genes are TRBV9 and TRBJ2-3; possible D gene TRBD2, 5 bases. This CDR3 spans 16 amino acids. V dropped 3 bases and J dropped 6 bases, with 20 bases sitting between them. Germline V gives CDR1 SGDLS, CDR2 YYNGEE. The CDR3 DNA reads TGTGCCAGCAGCGCCACACGGACTGGCCTGGGGGATACGCAGTATTTT. It codes for CASSATRTGLGDTQYF.

The rearrangement links TRBV12-3 or TRBV12-4 to TRBJ2-7, with a possible D match to TRBD1 (5 bases). Trimming cost V 1 base and J 6 bases, with 13 bases left between them. The CDR3 is 14 residues long. CDR3 sequence reads: CASSLGSGIGEQYF. The CDR3 DNA follows: TGTGCCAGCAGTTTAGGGTCAGGGATCGGCGAGCAGTACTTC.

The J gene is TRBJ2-7, the V gene TRBV12-3 or TRBV12-4; TRBD2 matches 7 bases. V lost 2 bases and J lost 5; bases outside the gene matches: 6. This CDR3 is 14 amino acids long. CDR3 in DNA: TGTGCCAGCAGTTTAAGCGTCGGGAGGAACGAGCAGTACTTC. Encoded protein: CASSLSVGRNEQYF.

This clonotype has a count of ten or more. The chain is built from TRBV20-1 and TRBJ2-5, with D tentatively TRBD2 (5 bases). The germline V and J ends were trimmed by 1 base and 0 bases, with 12 bases remaining between them. The CDR3 covers 15 residues. Germline lookup yields CDR1 DFQATT and CDR2 SNEGSKA (reference sequence). CDR3 region: CSARATGTHQETQYF. The CDR3 nucleotides read TGCAGTGCTAGAGCGACGGGAACCCACCAAGAGACCCAGTACTTC.

In its sample, this clonotype was seen a few times. V gene TRBV30 combines with J gene TRBJ2-7, with 12 bases identical to TRBD2. The CDR3 runs 13 residues. Germline V gene lookup returns CDR1 GTSNPN and CDR2 SVGIG (reference sequence). After removal of 7 bases from V and 0 bases from J, the junction contained 1 base not matched to a gene. The CDR3 region is CASTSGSSYEQYF. Written as DNA, the CDR3 is TGTGCCTCGACTAGCGGGAGCTCCTACGAGCAGTACTTC.

V gene TRBV6-1 combines with J gene TRBJ2-2, with 7 bases fitting TRBD1. Trimming cost V 10 bases and J 1 base; bases outside gene matches: 3. Looked up from germline, CDR1 is MNHNS and CDR2 is SASEGT. This CDR3 contains 13 residues. The CDR3 region is CATYRGNTGELFF. Here the CDR3 DNA reads TGTGCCACTTACAGGGGGAACACCGGGGAGCTGTTTTTT.

This chain joins TRBV27 and TRBJ2-3, with 10 positions matching TRBD2. The germline gives CDR1 MNHEY, CDR2 SMNVEV (reference sequence). The CDR3 spans 19 residues. With 6 bases clipped from V and 0 bases from J, the junction kept 15 bases outside the gene matches. This chain's CDR3 is CASSALGLAATSSTDTQYF. The DNA for the CDR3 is TGTGCCAGCAGCGCCCTTGGACTAGCGGCCACGTCTAGCACAGATACGCAGTATTTT.

Turning to this clonotype: One junction end does not reproduce the germline sequence, and a read error may be involved. This chain connects TRBV11-1 to TRBJ1-5; a possible D gene is TRBD1 (5 bases). This CDR3 comprises 14 residues. Germline V gene sequence: CDR1 SGHAT, CDR2 FQDESV (reference sequence). Here the CDR3 reads CSSSLAGPVQPQHF. CDR3 nucleotide sequence: TGTTCCAGCAGCTTAGCGGGACCCGTTCAGCCCCAGCATTTT.

The chain is built from TRBV11-3 and TRBJ2-1; D might be TRBD2 (6 bases). CDR1 SGHNT and CDR2 YENEEA come from the germline V gene. This CDR3 comprises 14 residues. Trimming stripped 5 bases from V and 6 bases from J, with 14 bases between. The CDR3 nucleotides read TGTGCCAGCAGCGCGGGACGGTGGAGCAATGAGCAGTTCTTC. This codes for CASSAGRWSNEQFF.

In this sample, this clonotype turned up many times. J is TRBJ2-2 and V is TRBV6-2 or TRBV6-3; 8 bases are a match to TRBD1. The CDR3 loop spans 15 amino acids. Germline V gene lookup returns CDR1 MNHEY and CDR2 SVGEGT. With 6 bases clipped from V and 1 base from J, the junction kept 4 bases outside the gene matches. CDR3 sequence (DNA): TGTGCCAGCAGGAAAGGACAGGGGAACACCGGGGAGCTGTTTTTT. Translating gives CASRKGQGNTGELFF.

There are many counts of this clonotype. V gene TRBV7-9 combines with J gene TRBJ2-5; TRBD2 matches 10 bases. The CDR3 covers 15 residues. CDR1 and CDR2 (germline): SEHNR, FQNEAQ (reference sequence). Germline trimming cut 2 bases from V and 5 bases from J; bases unmatched to any gene: 5. The chain's CDR3 is CASSLLAGVRETQYF. The DNA for the CDR3 is TGTGCCAGCAGCTTACTAGCGGGGGTTCGGGAGACCCAGTACTTC.

The V and J genes are TRBV27 and TRBJ1-5; no reliable D call. Trimming left V 6 bases short and J 2 bases short, with 17 bases between. CDR3 length: 16 amino acids. The germline V gene encodes CDR1 MNHEY and CDR2 SMNVEV (reference sequence). CDR3 coding DNA: TGTGCCAGCAGCCGCGAGTTAGGATCCGGCAATCAGCCCCAGCATTTT. It codes for CASSRELGSGNQPQHF.

This chain links TRBV29-1 with TRBJ2-5, with a weak D call TRBD1 (5 bases). In germline, CDR1 is SQVTM, CDR2 ANQGSEA. Trimming took 4 bases from V and 0 from J, leaving 6 bases between them. This CDR3 contains 12 residues. CDR3 sequence (DNA): TGCAGCGTTGGGACAAACCAAGAGACCCAGTACTTC. Translation: CSVGTNQETQYF.

This clonotype was found many times. This chain links TRBV7-7 with TRBJ2-7, with 14 bases aligning to TRBD2. The CDR3 contains 14 residues. Germline lookup yields CDR1 SSHAT and CDR2 FNYEAQ (reference sequence). V was clipped by 3 bases and J by 5 bases; unmatched bases: 0. Here the CDR3 reads CASSLGLAGDEQYF. The CDR3 region has the DNA TGTGCCAGCAGCTTGGGACTAGCGGGAGACGAGCAGTACTTC.

This clonotype has only a few counts. The rearrangement joins TRBV11-1 to TRBJ2-2, with 12 bases aligning to TRBD2. Germline CDR1 is SGHAT and CDR2 is FQDESV (reference sequence). V shed 6 bases, J shed 7 bases, and the junction held 15 bases outside the gene matches. The CDR3 covers 18 residues. The CDR3 DNA reads TGTGCCAGCAGTTTTCCAATCAGGACTAGCGGGACCGGCGGGGAGCTGTTTTTT. Protein sequence: CASSFPIRTSGTGGELFF.

The rearrangement uses TRBV19 and TRBJ2-2, with unresolved D. Trimming removed 7 bases from V and 6 bases from J, with 9 bases in between. The CDR3 length is 12 residues. CDR1 and CDR2 from the germline V gene are LNHDA and SQIVND (reference sequence). The chain's CDR3 is CASTEYAGELFF. DNA for the CDR3: TGTGCCAGTACGGAATACGCCGGGGAGCTGTTTTTT.

This clonotype was counted only a few times. The J gene is TRBJ1-1, the V gene TRBV4-3; D possibly corresponds to TRBD1 (5 bases). This CDR3 contains 15 residues. The V end was cut by 0 bases, the J end by 4 bases, with 12 bases between. Germline V gene lookup returns CDR1 LGHNA and CDR2 YSLEER. CDR3 bases: TGCGCCAGCAGCCAAGATGGGTGGGGGGGCACTGAAGCTTTCTTT. Translation: CASSQDGWGGTEAFF.

This clonotype was counted many times. This chain uses TRBV5-5 with TRBJ2-1, with D perhaps TRBD2 (6 bases). CDR1 is SGHKS and CDR2 is YYEKEE in the germline V gene (reference sequence). V lost 2 bases, J lost 0 bases, and 15 bases lay in between. This CDR3 spans 17 amino acids. The CDR3 coding sequence is TGTGCCAGCAGCTTAGACTATCTAGCGAACTCCTACAATGAGCAGTTCTTC. Protein sequence: CASSLDYLANSYNEQFF.

The rearrangement uses TRBV7-9 and TRBJ2-1; a weak D match, TRBD2 (6 bases). The V gene lost 1 base and the J gene lost 6 bases, with 7 bases spanning the gap. The CDR3 covers 13 residues. CDR1 SEHNR and CDR2 FQNEAQ come from the germline V gene (reference sequence). The CDR3 is CASSLGEANEQFF. The CDR3, as DNA: TGTGCCAGCAGCTTAGGGGAGGCCAATGAGCAGTTCTTC.

This clonotype was recorded at least ten times. V is TRBV29-1 and J is TRBJ2-5, with D maybe TRBD2 (6 bases). Deletions cut 4 bases from V and 2 bases from J, with 11 bases between. The CDR3 extends over 13 amino acids. Per germline, CDR1 SQVTM and CDR2 ANQGSEA. The CDR3 nucleotides are TGCAGCGTTGGACGGGACTTACAAGAGACCCAGTACTTC. Its protein is CSVGRDLQETQYF.

Many counts were recorded for this clonotype. This chain links TRBV27 with TRBJ2-3; D may be TRBD1 or TRBD2 (5 bases each). V gave up 9 bases and J gave up 2 bases, with 15 bases separating them. The CDR3 sequence is 14 residues long. The V gene's germline CDR1 is MNHEY and CDR2 SMNVEV (reference sequence). The CDR3 loop reads CARPQGASTDTQYF. CDR3 nucleotide sequence: TGTGCCAGACCTCAGGGAGCCTCCACAGATACGCAGTATTTT.